This TCR beta chain is from a study of shared clonotypes between healthy human individuals. At deep level, the assay was performed. Per the authors' pipeline: As immunoSEQ supplied junction-only sequences (without quality scores), filtering differed. Using immunoSEQ multiplex PCR, the repertoire was profiled, and TCRdb retains in-frame clones only, with some absent. V and J calls and clone size are copied from that table; D and trimming were computed from the DNA. The sample shows about 480,000 clones, 60% to 80% of them seen only once. Germline V CDR1 and CDR2: SGHAT, FQNNGV. This CDR3 has 13 amino acids. The V end was cut by 5 bases, the J end by 5 bases, with 10 bases between. Study-level findings and limits: An anticipated effect of sequencing depth on clonotype sharing among donors was recognized. Researchers sampled blood only, noting tissue repertoires likely differ.

About this clone: The antigen is undetermined.

V is TRBV11-2 and J is TRBJ2-1; TRBD2 might be the D (6 bases). Sequenced: PBMCs. This receptor was taken from a woman aged 35 to 49 in good health. Some clones in this sample may be carry-over from other donors' samples. CDR3 DNA: TGTGCCAGCAGCACGGGACTCAACAATGAGCAGTTCTTC. Residues: CASSTGLNNEQFF.